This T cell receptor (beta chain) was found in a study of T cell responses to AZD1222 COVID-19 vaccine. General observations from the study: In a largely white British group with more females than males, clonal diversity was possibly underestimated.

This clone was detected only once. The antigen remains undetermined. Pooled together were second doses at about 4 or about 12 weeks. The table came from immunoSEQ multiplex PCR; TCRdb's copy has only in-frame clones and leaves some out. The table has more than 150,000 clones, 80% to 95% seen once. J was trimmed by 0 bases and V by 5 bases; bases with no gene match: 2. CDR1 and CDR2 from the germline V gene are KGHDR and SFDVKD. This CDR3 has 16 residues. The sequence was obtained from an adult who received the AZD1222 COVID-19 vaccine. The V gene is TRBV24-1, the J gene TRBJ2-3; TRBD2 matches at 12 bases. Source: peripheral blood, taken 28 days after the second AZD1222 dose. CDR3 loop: CATSASGGVSTDTQYF. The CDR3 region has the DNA TGTGCCACCAGTGCTAGCGGGGGGGTTAGCACAGATACGCAGTATTTT.